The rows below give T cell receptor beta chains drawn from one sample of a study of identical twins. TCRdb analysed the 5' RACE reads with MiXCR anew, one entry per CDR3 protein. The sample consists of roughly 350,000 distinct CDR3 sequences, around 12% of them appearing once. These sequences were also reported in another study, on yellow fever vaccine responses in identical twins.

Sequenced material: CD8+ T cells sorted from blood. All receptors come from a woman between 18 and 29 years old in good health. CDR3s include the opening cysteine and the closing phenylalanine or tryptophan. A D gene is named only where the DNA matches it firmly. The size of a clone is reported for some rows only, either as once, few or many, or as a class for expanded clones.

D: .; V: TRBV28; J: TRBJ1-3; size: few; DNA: TGTGCCAGCAGTTTAGGGACGTTTTCCAGGGCCGGAAACACCATATATTTT; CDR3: CASSLGTFSRAGNTIYF
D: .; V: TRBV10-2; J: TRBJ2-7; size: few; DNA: TGCGCCAGCAGTGAGGCAGGGAGGGAGCAGTACTTC; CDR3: CASSEAGREQYF
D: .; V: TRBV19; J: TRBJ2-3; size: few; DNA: TGTGCCAGTAGTATGTGGGGGCTATCAGATACGCAGTATTTT; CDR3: CASSMWGLSDTQYF
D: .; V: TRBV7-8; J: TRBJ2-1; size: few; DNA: TGTGCCAGCAGCTTAGTAGTGGCAGGTGAGCAGTTCTTC; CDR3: CASSLVVAGEQFF
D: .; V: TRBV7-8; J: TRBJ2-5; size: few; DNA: TGTGCCAGCAGCTCGACCGATTATACAGGGAGGCGAGAGACCCAGTACTTC; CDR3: CASSSTDYTGRRETQYF
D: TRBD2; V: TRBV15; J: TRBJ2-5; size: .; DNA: TGTGCCACCAGCAGAGATCTTCTGGCGGGGGGGCCCTTGCTCGAGACCCAGTACTTC; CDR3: CATSRDLLAGGPLLETQYF
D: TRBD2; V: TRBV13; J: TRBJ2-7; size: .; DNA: TGTGCCAGCAGCTCCCCAGGACTAGCGGGAACCGAGCAGTACTTC; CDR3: CASSSPGLAGTEQYF
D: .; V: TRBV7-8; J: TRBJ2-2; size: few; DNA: TGTGCCAGCAGCGAAGAGGTGCGGGCAGGGGAGCTGTTTTTT; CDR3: CASSEEVRAGELFF
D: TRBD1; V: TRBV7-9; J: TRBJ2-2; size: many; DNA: TGTGCCAGCAGCGTAGGGACAGGGAGCACCGGGGAGCTGTTTTTT; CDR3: CASSVGTGSTGELFF
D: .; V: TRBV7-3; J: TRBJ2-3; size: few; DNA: TGTGCCAGCAGCCCCAAAGGGGCGGGTAGCACAGATACGCAGTATTTT; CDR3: CASSPKGAGSTDTQYF
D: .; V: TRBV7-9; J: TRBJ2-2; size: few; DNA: TGTGCCAGCAGCTTAGCGGGGAATCCTAACACCGGGGAGCTGTTTTTT; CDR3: CASSLAGNPNTGELFF
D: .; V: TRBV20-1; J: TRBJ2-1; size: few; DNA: TGCAGTGCTAGATCCCCGGACAGAAACTACAATGAGCAGTTCTTC; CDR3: CSARSPDRNYNEQFF
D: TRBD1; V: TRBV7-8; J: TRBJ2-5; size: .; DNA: TGTGCCAGCAGCCCCCAAAGGGACAGCCTAAAAGAGACCCAGTACTTC; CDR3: CASSPQRDSLKETQYF
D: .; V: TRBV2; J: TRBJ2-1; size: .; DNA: TGTGCCAGCCTCGAGGGCGGTGAGCAGTTCTTC; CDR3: CASLEGGEQFF
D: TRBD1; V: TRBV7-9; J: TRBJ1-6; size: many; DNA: TGTGCCAGCAGCTCCCAGGACAGGAACAATTCACCCCTCCACTTT; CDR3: CASSSQDRNNSPLHF
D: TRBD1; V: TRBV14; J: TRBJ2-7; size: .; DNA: TGTGCCAGCAGAGGACAGGGTACTTCCTCCTACGAGCAGTACTTC; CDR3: CASRGQGTSSYEQYF
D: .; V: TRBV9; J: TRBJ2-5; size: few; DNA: TGTGCCAGCAGCCGAACGGACAGCCAAGAGACCCAGTACTTC; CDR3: CASSRTDSQETQYF
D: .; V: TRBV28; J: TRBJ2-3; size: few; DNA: TGTGCCAGCAAATTGGGGACGGTATGGACAGATACGCAGTATTTT; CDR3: CASKLGTVWTDTQYF
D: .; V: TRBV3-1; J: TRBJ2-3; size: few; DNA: TGTGCCAGCAGCCCCCTGGGTCCGGACCGCACAGATACGCAGTATTTT; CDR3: CASSPLGPDRTDTQYF
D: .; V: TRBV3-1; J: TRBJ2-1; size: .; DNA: TGTGCCAGCAGCCAAGATCCGCAGAACTCCTACAATGAGCAGTTCTTC; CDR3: CASSQDPQNSYNEQFF
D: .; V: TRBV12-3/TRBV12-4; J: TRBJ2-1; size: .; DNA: TGTGCCAGCAGTCTATCGATACCTCAGCGGTTCTTC; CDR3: CASSLSIPQRFF
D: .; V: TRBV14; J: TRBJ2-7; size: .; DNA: TGTGCCAGCAGCCAGGGGTCCGGGACTCTCTACGAGCAGTACTTC; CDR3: CASSQGSGTLYEQYF
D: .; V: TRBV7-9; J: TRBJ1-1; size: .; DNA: TGTGCCAGCAGGGCCCCCAGAGGCACTGAAGCTTTCTTT; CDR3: CASRAPRGTEAFF
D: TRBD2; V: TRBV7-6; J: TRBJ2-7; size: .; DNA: TGTGCCAGCAGCCCCGGACTAGACGAGCAGTACTTC; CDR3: CASSPGLDEQYF
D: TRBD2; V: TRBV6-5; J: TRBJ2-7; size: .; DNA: TGTGCCAGCAGTTACGAAGGTAGCGGGAGCTACGAGCAGTACTTC; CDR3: CASSYEGSGSYEQYF
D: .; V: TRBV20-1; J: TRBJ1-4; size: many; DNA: TGCAGTGCTAGACTACGGGCCAATTGGGCTGAAAAACTGTTTTTT; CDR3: CSARLRANWAEKLFF
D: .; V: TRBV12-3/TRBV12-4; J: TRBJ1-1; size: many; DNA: TGTGCCAGCAGTTTATCACTGAACACTGAAGCTTTCTTT; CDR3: CASSLSLNTEAFF
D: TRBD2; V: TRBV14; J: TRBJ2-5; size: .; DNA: TGTGCCAGCAGCCAAACCTCCCAGTCTAGCGGGAGTGTCGGGACCCAGTACTTC; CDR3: CASSQTSQSSGSVGTQYF
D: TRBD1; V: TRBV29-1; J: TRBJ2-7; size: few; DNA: TGCAGCGTTGAATATGTGGGGCAGGGGGCGGGGGAGCAGTACTTC; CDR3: CSVEYVGQGAGEQYF
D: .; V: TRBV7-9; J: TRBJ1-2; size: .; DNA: TGTGCCAGCAGCCCCAAGACAGGCGGCAAGATCTATGGCTACACCTTC; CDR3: CASSPKTGGKIYGYTF